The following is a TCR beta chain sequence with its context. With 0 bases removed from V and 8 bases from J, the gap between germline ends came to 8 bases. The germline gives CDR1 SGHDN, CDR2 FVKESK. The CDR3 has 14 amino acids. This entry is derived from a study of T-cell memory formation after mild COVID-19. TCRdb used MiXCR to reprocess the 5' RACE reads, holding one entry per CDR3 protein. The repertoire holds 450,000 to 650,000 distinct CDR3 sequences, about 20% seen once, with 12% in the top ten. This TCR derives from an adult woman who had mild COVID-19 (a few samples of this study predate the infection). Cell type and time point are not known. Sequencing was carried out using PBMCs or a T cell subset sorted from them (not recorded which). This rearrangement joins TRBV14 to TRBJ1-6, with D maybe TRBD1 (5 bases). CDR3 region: CASSQERQHSPLHF. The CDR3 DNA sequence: TGTGCCAGCAGCCAAGAACGACAGCATTCACCCCTCCACTTT.